The next 10 T cell receptor beta chains were all read from a single sample in a study of regulatory T cells in long-lasting Graves disease. CDR3-region Arm-PCR and iRepertoire HTBI primers produced the TCR beta libraries. TCRdb itself ran the multiplex PCR reads through MiXCR, one entry per CDR3 protein. The top ten hold more than 20% of the sample, which has fewer than 450,000 distinct CDR3 sequences, less than 25% seen once. Time point noted: persistent/refractory GD, antithyroid drugs over 5 years with positive TRAb. From PBMCs, RNA was extracted and then used to make the TCR library. The material sequenced was peripheral blood mononuclear cells (PBMCs), taken when the disease was refractory, from a patient treated with antithyroid drugs. All receptors derive from a female donor with Graves disease.

The J gene is TRBJ2-1, the V gene TRBV19, with 7 bases that match TRBD1. The ends lost 6 bases at V and 1 base at J; junction bases unmatched: 3. This CDR3 is 14 amino acids long. CDR1 LNHDA and CDR2 SQIVND come from the germline V gene (reference sequence). The CDR3 loop reads CASRNRGSYNEQFF. CDR3 DNA sequence: TGTGCCAGTAGAAACAGGGGATCCTACAATGAGCAGTTCTTC.

There are many counts of this clonotype. The chain carries TRBV3-1 and TRBJ2-7, with unresolved D. The CDR3 consists of 11 residues. V lost 0 bases, J lost 6 bases, and 3 bases lay in between. Germline CDR1 is LGHDT and CDR2 is YNNKEL (reference sequence). CDR3 nucleotide sequence: TGTGCCAGCAGCCAAGACGCCGAGCAGTACTTC. It translates to CASSQDAEQYF.

This clonotype was picked up a small number of times. The junction and the germline gene differ at one end; a read error may be behind it. The chain has TRBV30 and TRBJ1-4; maybe TRBD1 (5 bases). CDR1 is GTSNPN, CDR2 SVGIG, per germline (reference sequence). CDR3 size: 14 residues. The CDR3 sequence is CAWSSQETNEELFF. DNA of the CDR3: TGTGCCTGGAGCTCACAGGAGACTAATGAAGAACTGTTTTTT.

V usage is TRBV20-1 and J usage is TRBJ2-1, with D unclear. This CDR3 comprises 15 residues. The V end was cut by 0 bases, the J end by 11 bases, with 20 bases between. Germline CDR1 is DFQATT and CDR2 is SNEGSKA (reference sequence). CDR3 amino acids: CSARDRAATSHKQFF. The CDR3 DNA sequence: TGCAGTGCTAGAGATAGGGCTGCTACTTCCCATAAGCAGTTCTTC.

This clonotype was seen more than once but under ten times. J is TRBJ2-5 and V is TRBV25-1; possibly TRBD2 for D (5 bases). Germline CDR1 is MGHDK and CDR2 is SYGVNS. V lost 4 bases, J lost 5 bases, and 17 bases lay in between. CDR3 length: 15 amino acids. CDR3 loop: CASSVESGLRETQYF. As DNA, the CDR3 is TGTGCCAGCAGTGTAGAGAGCGGCTTAAGGGAGACCCAGTACTTC.

This clonotype was counted ten times or more. The rearrangement uses TRBV11-2 and TRBJ2-7; D unresolved. CDR1 SGHAT and CDR2 FQNNGV come from the germline V gene. CDR3 length: 12 residues. Trimming left V 1 base short and J 3 bases short, with 4 bases between. In DNA form, the CDR3 reads TGTGCCAGCAGCTTAGGGAACTACGAGCAGTACTTC. It is translated as CASSLGNYEQYF.

The table lists this clonotype with a few counts. The V gene is TRBV4-3, the J gene TRBJ1-1; no clear D. Trimming took off 2 bases at V and 0 bases at J, with 4 bases between the two ends. Germline CDR1 LGHNA, CDR2 YSLEER. The CDR3 consists of 13 residues. The DNA for the CDR3 is TGCGCCAGCAGCCAATTCTTGAACACTGAAGCTTTCTTT. Translation gives CASSQFLNTEAFF.

Only a few counts were recorded for this clonotype. A read error is possible here, since a much larger clone lies one base away. V and J are TRBV5-8 and TRBJ2-7, with D hard to call. The CDR3 length is 14 residues. V gave up 0 bases and J gave up 0 bases, with 7 bases separating them. Germline V gene sequence: CDR1 SGHTS, CDR2 YDEGEE. The CDR3 nucleotides are TGTGCCAGCAGCTTGGGCACAGCCTCCTACGAGCAGTACTTC. As protein: CASSLGTASYEQYF.

This clonotype was detected only a few times. The genes are TRBV29-1 and TRBJ2-5; 7 nucleotides line up with TRBD2. This CDR3 spans 15 amino acids. Looked up from germline, CDR1 is SQVTM and CDR2 is ANQGSEA. V shed 4 bases and J 0 bases; nucleotides not matched to a gene: 8. In nucleotides, the CDR3 is TGCAGCGTTGTGCGCGGGAGCTCCCACCAAGAGACCCAGTACTTC. Amino acid sequence: CSVVRGSSHQETQYF. Based on the CDR3 plus reference TRBV29-1 and TRBJ2-5, the full variable domain is SAVISQKPSRDICQRGTSLTIQCQVDSQVTMMFWYRQQPGQSLTLIATANQGSEATYESGFVIDKFPISRPNLTFSTLTVSNMSPEDSSIYLCSVVRGSSHQETQYFGPGTRLLVL.

The chain recombines TRBV5-1 with TRBJ1-1; 9 bases are shared with TRBD1. After removal of 4 bases from V and 3 bases from J, the junction contained 7 bases not matched to a gene. The CDR3 is 15 amino acids. CDR1 and CDR2 from the germline V gene are SGHRS and YFSETQ. Here the CDR3 DNA reads TGCGCCAGCAGCACGGACAGGGGCCCGGACACTGAAGCTTTCTTT. This codes for CASSTDRGPDTEAFF.